This T cell receptor beta chain is drawn from a study of shared T cell receptors in the human thymus. The protocol was immunoSEQ multiplex PCR, while the TCRdb copy is restricted to in-frame clones and leaves out a portion. The sample records approximately 400,000 clones, 95% being singletons. Germline CDR1 reads SNHLY; CDR2 reads FYNNEI. The CDR3 spans 15 residues. Trimming cost V 5 bases and J 8 bases; bases outside gene matches: 10. The sequencing sample was made of thymocytes. This chain links TRBV2 with TRBJ1-3, with 9 bases lining up with TRBD1. The TCR sequence derives from a human donor. The CDR3 DNA is TGTGCCAGCAGTACCCGACAGGGGGGTGTAGACACCATATATTTT. Protein product: CASSTRQGGVDTIYF.